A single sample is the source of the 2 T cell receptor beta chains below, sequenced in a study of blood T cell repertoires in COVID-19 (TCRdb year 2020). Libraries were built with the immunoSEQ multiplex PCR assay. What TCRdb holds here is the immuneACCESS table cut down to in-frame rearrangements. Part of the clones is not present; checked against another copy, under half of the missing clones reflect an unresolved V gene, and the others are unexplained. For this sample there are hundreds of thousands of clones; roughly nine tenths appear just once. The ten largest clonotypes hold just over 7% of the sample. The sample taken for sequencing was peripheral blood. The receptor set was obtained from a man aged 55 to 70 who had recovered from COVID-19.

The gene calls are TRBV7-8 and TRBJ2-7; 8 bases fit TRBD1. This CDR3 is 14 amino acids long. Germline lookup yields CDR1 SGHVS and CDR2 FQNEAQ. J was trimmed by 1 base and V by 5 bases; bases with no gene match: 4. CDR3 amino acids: CASSPWTGSYEQYF. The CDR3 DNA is TGTGCCAGCAGCCCCTGGACAGGGTCCTACGAGCAGTACTTC.

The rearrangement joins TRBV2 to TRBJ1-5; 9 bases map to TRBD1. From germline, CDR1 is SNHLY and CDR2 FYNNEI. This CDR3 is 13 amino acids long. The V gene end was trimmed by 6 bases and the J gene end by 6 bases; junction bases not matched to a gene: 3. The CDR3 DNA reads TGTGCCAGCAGGGGACAGGGTTCTCAGCCCCAGCATTTT. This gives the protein CASRGQGSQPQHF.